The sequence of this T cell receptor beta chain was determined in a study of identical twins (dated by TCRdb to about 2016). With respect to the entire study: The study deep-sequenced TCR alpha and beta repertoires from monozygotic twins, unrelated adults of various ages and cord blood to test whether fetal clonotypes persist. Replicate twin experiments were performed at different times using different library preparation protocols to rule out contamination. Points the paper makes about the study in general: Fewer insertions were carried by abundant cord blood beta clonotypes, a similar but weaker trend appeared in young adult naive repertoires, and no such trend appeared in memory repertoires. In beta out-of-frame sequences, excess twin sharing was weaker, because having fewer shared sequences lowered the signal-to-noise ratio. Zero-insertion analyses could be partly confounded by invariant T cells such as MAIT and iNKT, though diverse VJ usage argued against such confounding for most clonotypes. Because the same donors could not be followed over many years, the conclusions relied on cross-sectional statistical analysis. Compared with coincidental sharing between unrelated individuals, out-of-frame TCR alpha sequences shared between twins showed an excess of sequences with low generation probability. In monozygotic twins, recombination models systematically underestimated out-of-frame TCR alpha sharing, but the models matched the sharing seen between unrelated individuals.

This clonotype has a handful of counts. Its antigen is unknown. Base quality data are lacking; no much larger clone is found one base away. Every donor was a healthy Caucasian. The twin cohort comprised three pairs of female monozygotic twins, all aged roughly 18 to 30 years. CD4+ and CD8+ T cell populations were isolated with positive isolation kits from Invitrogen. Libraries were constructed by 5' RACE. These reads were obtained on an Illumina HiSeq 2000. A universal primer binding site was introduced by template switching, and a unique molecular identifier was present in the final cDNA, enabling accurate counting of TCR cDNA molecules. Specific primers in the conserved constant-segment region were used to synthesize first-strand cDNA for TCR alpha and beta chains. To control for contamination, every cDNA library was double barcoded, receiving both a SMART-Mk sample barcode and Illumina barcodes. TruSeq adapter sequences and Illumina sample barcodes were added in two successive PCR steps. TCR alpha and beta cDNA libraries were sequenced on the Illumina HiSeq platform with custom primers. Regarding the original processing steps: Unique molecular identifiers were extracted from raw reads with MiGEC, and CDR3 positions were determined with MiXCR. Recombination models were inferred per individual with the repgenHMM and IGoR tools using an EM algorithm. Shared clonotype analysis was performed with the tcR package in R, normalizing sharing by the product of cloneset sizes. Out-of-frame nonproductive sequences were analyzed to study raw recombination free of thymic and clonal selection effects. TCRdb redid the processing of the public reads, applying fastp at Q25 and MiXCR, and retained in-frame beta chains. Each entry merges the rows of one CDR3 protein and shows their most common DNA and genes. It is TCRdb's table, rather than the study itself, that gives the V and J calls and clone size. This sample has approximately 230,000 distinct CDR3 sequences in its table, and 6% to 7% of those were observed once. Of the sample, roughly 14% falls within the top ten clones.

Taken from the germline V gene, the CDR1 and CDR2 loops are SGHAT and FQNNGV. V is clipped by 0 bases and J by 3 bases, and the sequence between their germline boundaries is 11 bases long. Counted from cysteine to phenylalanine, this CDR3 has 15 amino acids. The read is trimmed to its CDR3 DNA, 45 bases read in frame from base 1. The same data also contributed to another study, on T cells expressing NK-cell markers. Per the second study: Three sorted T-cell subsets (CD3+CD56+NKG2C+, CD3+CD56+NKG2C- and CD3+CD56-NKG2C+) from several donors had their TCR beta-chain repertoires profiled. Among the eight sequenced donors, seven were HCMV-seropositive and one was HCMV-seronegative. To restrict sorting to alphabetaTCR-expressing T cells, an anti-gammadeltaTCR antibody was added in several experiments. For over five donors, the dominant CD3+CD56+NKG2C+ clonotypes were among the top 10 CD8+ clonotypes and accounted for 1.0-7.0% of CD8+ T cells. Those dominant clonotypes were again the most abundant among CD3+CD56-NKG2C+ cells in a handful of donors, at about 28.3-60.1%. It remained unclear whether the expanded NKG2C-expressing T cell clones were specific for HCMV antigens. All eight donors whose samples were sequenced were randomly selected healthy volunteers, three of them men and five women. HCMV-specific IgG was detected in serum with a commercial ELISA kit to determine HCMV serostatus. MIGEC was used to demultiplex reads and group the reads by UMI, and MiTCR was used to assemble and quantify clonotypes. To exclude erroneous sequences, any TCR cDNA sequence not supported by at least two reads was discarded. The tcR package was used for downstream repertoire analysis, with clonotypes matched between fractions based on CDR3 nucleotide sequence plus V segment. Antigen specificity was annotated against VDJdb with VDJmatch, allowing one amino acid substitution in CDR3.

The V gene is TRBV11-2 and the J gene is TRBJ2-5, with the D segment identity uncertain. This sequence originates from a woman younger than 35 in good health. Sequencing was carried out using CD8+ T cells sorted from blood. CDR3 sequence: CASSLDWSTEETQYF. The DNA is as follows: TGTGCCAGCAGCTTAGACTGGTCCACCGAAGAGACCCAGTACTTC.